This T cell receptor beta chain was identified during a study of T-cell reconstitution after alpha-beta-depleted transplantation in children. Researchers prepared the TCRbeta library using unique molecular identifiers, the study reports. MiXCR, run by TCRdb on the PCR reads, gives a single entry per CDR3 protein. Counted here are about 16,000 distinct CDR3 sequences, approximately 5.1% occurring once; the ten biggest clones make up roughly 7.1%. At least ten counts were recorded for this clonotype. No antigen is known for it. Between the trimmed V and J ends, which lost 6 bases and 0 bases, there was a span of 16 bases. CDR1 DFQATT and CDR2 SNEGSKA come from the germline V gene (reference sequence). The CDR3 covers 15 residues. Whole-study results and caveats: When one year had passed after transplant, most T-cell counts and diversity came from newly produced T cells. Reports say that about two months after transplant, the alpha-beta T cells came out of several hundred graft clones that had expanded. Some patients owed their high day-60 TCRbeta diversity to surviving recipient T cells and thymic progenitors.

The chain joins TRBV20-1 to TRBJ2-3, with D tentatively TRBD1 or TRBD2 (6 bases each). Sequencing was performed on PBMCs, taken before TCRalphabeta/CD19-depleted stem cell transplant. The source of this sequence is a boy under 18 with acute lymphoblastic leukemia, due to receive a stem cell transplant. CDR3 sequence: CSAPLSGASTDTQYF. DNA of the CDR3: TGCAGTGCCCCCCTTTCGGGGGCAAGCACAGATACGCAGTATTTT.